These 10 T cell receptor beta chains came from one sample sequenced in a study of T cells in Graves' hyperthyroidism and ophthalmopathy. RNA transcripts yielded amplified TCR beta CDR3 regions. An initial round of RT-PCR targeting the TCR CDR3 relied on the HTBI primer set. TCRdb recomputed calls from the multiplex PCR reads with MiXCR, one row per CDR3 protein. The sample comprises fewer than 450,000 distinct CDR3 sequences, nearly 15% of which are singletons, and about 21% rests with the top ten. Sequencing was performed on blood. All receptors derive from a woman aged 55-70 years with Graves' ophthalmopathy.

In its sample, this clonotype was seen a few times. V gene TRBV6-6 combines with J gene TRBJ1-2, with 7 bases fitting TRBD1. J lost 8 bases, V lost 2 bases, and 11 bases had no gene match. CDR3 length: 15 amino acids. Germline V gives CDR1 MNHNY, CDR2 SVGAGI (reference sequence). The CDR3 loop reads CASSYEARGSGGYTF. The CDR3 nucleotides are TGTGCCAGCAGTTACGAGGCCAGGGGGTCGGGGGGCTACACCTTC.

For this clonotype: A read error may explain this, as a much larger clone is one base away. In this CDR3 the conserved last residue, phenylalanine or tryptophan, is missing, so a read error is likely. V usage is TRBV20-1 and J usage is TRBJ2-2, with 7 positions matching TRBD2. The CDR3 length is 14 residues. From germline, CDR1 is DFQATT and CDR2 SNEGSKA (reference sequence). V shed 1 base and J 4 bases; nucleotides not matched to a gene: 3. As DNA, the CDR3 is TGCAGTGCTAGAGGGGGGGGAAGCACCGGGGAGCTGTTTTCT. Protein: CSARGGGSTGELFS.

The sample holds many counts of this clonotype. The chain is built from TRBV3-1 and TRBJ1-1; D not certain. V gave up 1 base and J gave up 1 base, with 19 bases separating them. The CDR3 totals 18 residues. Germline V gives CDR1 LGHDT, CDR2 YNNKEL (reference sequence). Here the CDR3 reads CASSQVGSVRIWNTEAFF. CDR3 nucleotide sequence: TGTGCCAGCAGCCAAGTGGGTTCAGTCCGGATCTGGAACACTGAAGCTTTCTTT.

This clonotype was found many times. J is TRBJ2-7 and V is TRBV28; D possibly corresponds to TRBD1 (6 bases). Trimming left V 4 bases short and J 1 base short, with 14 bases between. CDR1 is MDHEN and CDR2 is SYDVKM in the germline V gene. This CDR3 has 15 residues. The DNA for the CDR3 is TGTGCCAGCAGTTCTCCGGGACAACTTTCCTACGAGCAGTACTTC. Translating gives CASSSPGQLSYEQYF.

This clonotype turned up a few times. The CDR3: CATSGSGPFSKAGDTGELFF. The CDR3 coding sequence is TGTGCCACCAGTGGTTCGGGTCCCTTCTCTAAAGCGGGAGACACCGGGGAGCTGTTTTTT. This chain links TRBV24-1 with TRBJ2-2, with TRBD2 matching over 8 bases. The CDR3 runs to 20 residues. V trimming: 5 bases; J trimming: 3 bases; junction bases outside the gene matches: 19. CDR1 is KGHDR, CDR2 SFDVKD, per germline.

This clonotype was seen ten or more times. V and J are TRBV11-2 and TRBJ2-1; TRBD2 is a possible D gene (5 bases). Germline CDR1 and CDR2: SGHAT and FQNNGV. The CDR3 length is 17 residues. V was cut by 1 base and J by 5 bases, with 18 bases left in between. The CDR3 bases are TGTGCCAGCAGCTTAGTGGTGTCGGGAAACTTACACAATGAGCAGTTCTTC. This encodes CASSLVVSGNLHNEQFF.

The V gene is TRBV12-3 or TRBV12-4, the J gene TRBJ2-3; 8 bases line up with TRBD2. The CDR3 is 15 residues long. The V segment lost 6 bases and the J segment 4 bases; nucleotides outside the gene matches: 9. The CDR3 here is CASSPGGARADTQYF. The CDR3 nucleotides read TGTGCCAGCAGCCCCGGGGGGGCGCGGGCAGATACGCAGTATTTT.

The sample holds many counts of this clonotype. The chain has TRBV27 and TRBJ2-1, with a tentative D call TRBD1 (5 bases). With 3 bases removed from V and 6 bases from J, the gap between germline ends came to 9 bases. In germline, CDR1 is MNHEY, CDR2 SMNVEV (reference sequence). The CDR3 loop spans 13 amino acids. CDR3 sequence reads: CASSLGRANEQFF. In nucleotides, the CDR3 is TGTGCCAGCAGTTTGGGCAGGGCCAATGAGCAGTTCTTC.

This clonotype was observed many times. This chain connects TRBV18 to TRBJ2-7; 9 bases map to TRBD1. The germline gives CDR1 KGHSH, CDR2 LQKENI. V was pared by 8 bases and J by 1 base, with 6 bases of the junction left unmatched. The CDR3 has 14 residues. The CDR3 here is CASSPGTGSYEQYF. In DNA form, the CDR3 reads TGTGCCAGCAGCCCCGGGACAGGGTCCTACGAGCAGTACTTC.

The chain couples TRBV19 to TRBJ2-2; 10 bases map to TRBD2. This CDR3 comprises 14 residues. The V segment lost 7 bases and the J segment 4 bases; nucleotides outside the gene matches: 3. Germline CDR1 and CDR2: LNHDA and SQIVND (reference sequence). CDR3 bases: TGTGCCAGTAACCTAGCGGGAGCCACCGGGGAGCTGTTTTTT. The encoded protein is CASNLAGATGELFF.